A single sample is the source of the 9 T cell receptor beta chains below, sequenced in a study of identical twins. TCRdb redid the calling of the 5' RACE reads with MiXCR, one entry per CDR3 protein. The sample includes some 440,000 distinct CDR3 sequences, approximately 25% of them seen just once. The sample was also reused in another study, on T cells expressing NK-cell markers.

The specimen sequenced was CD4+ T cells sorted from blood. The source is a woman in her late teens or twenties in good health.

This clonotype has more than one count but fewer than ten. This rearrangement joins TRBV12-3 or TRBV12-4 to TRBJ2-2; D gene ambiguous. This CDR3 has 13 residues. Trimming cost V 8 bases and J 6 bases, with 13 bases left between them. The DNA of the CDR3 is TGTGCCAGCGGGTTCCTCCGCTCCGGGGAGCTGTTTTTT. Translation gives CASGFLRSGELFF.

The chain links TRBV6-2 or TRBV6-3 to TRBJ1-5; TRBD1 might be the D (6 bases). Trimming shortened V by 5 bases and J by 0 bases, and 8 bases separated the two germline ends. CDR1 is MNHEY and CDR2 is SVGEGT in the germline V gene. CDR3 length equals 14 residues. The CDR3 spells CASSRTDSNQPQHF. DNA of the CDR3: TGTGCCAGCAGTAGGACAGATAGCAATCAGCCCCAGCATTTT.

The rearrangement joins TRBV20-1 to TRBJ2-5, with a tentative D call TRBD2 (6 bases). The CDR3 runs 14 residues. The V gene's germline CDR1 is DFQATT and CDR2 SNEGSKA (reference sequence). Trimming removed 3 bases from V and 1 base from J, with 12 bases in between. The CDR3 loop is CSARATSFQETQYF. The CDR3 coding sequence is TGCAGTGCTAGGGCAACTAGCTTCCAAGAGACCCAGTACTTC.

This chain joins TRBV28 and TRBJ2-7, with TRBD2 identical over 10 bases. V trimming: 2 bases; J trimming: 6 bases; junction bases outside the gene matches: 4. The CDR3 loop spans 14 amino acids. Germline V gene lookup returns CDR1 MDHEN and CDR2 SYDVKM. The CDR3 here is CASSLSGGAREQYF. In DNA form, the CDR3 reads TGTGCCAGCAGTTTAAGCGGGGGGGCCCGCGAGCAGTACTTC.

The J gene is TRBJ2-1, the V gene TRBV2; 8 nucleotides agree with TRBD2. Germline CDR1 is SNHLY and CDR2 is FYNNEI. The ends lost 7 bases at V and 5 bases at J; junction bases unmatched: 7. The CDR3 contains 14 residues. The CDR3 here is CASIPGGPHNEQFF. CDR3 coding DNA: TGTGCCAGCATCCCGGGGGGGCCCCACAATGAGCAGTTCTTC.

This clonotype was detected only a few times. CDR3 bases: TGCAGTGCTACACCGGGACAGGTTTACTACGAGCAGTACTTC. It is translated as CSATPGQVYYEQYF. The V gene is TRBV20-1, the J gene TRBJ2-7, with 8 positions matching TRBD1. The CDR3 is 14 amino acids. The ends lost 4 bases at V and 3 bases at J; junction bases unmatched: 8. Per the germline V gene, CDR1 is DFQATT and CDR2 is SNEGSKA (reference sequence).

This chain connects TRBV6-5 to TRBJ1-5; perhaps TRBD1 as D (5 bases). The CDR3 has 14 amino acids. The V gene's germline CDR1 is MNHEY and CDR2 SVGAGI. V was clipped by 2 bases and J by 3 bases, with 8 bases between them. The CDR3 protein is CASSYGGDNQPQHF. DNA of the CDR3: TGTGCCAGCAGTTACGGGGGGGACAATCAGCCCCAGCATTTT.

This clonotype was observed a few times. The CDR3 sequence is CSAYPTDTQYF. Here the CDR3 DNA reads TGCAGTGCTTACCCCACAGATACGCAGTATTTT. The rearrangement uses TRBV20-1 and TRBJ2-3; no reliable D call. CDR3 length equals 11 residues. Trimming removed 5 bases from V and 2 bases from J, with 5 bases in between. Germline CDR1 reads DFQATT; CDR2 reads SNEGSKA (reference sequence).

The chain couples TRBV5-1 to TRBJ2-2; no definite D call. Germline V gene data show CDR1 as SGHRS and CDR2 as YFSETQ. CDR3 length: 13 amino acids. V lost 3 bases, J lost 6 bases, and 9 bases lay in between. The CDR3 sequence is CASSYIASGELFF. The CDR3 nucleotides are TGCGCCAGCAGCTATATAGCATCCGGGGAGCTGTTTTTT.